These 27 T cell receptor beta chains originate from one sample sequenced in a study of identical twins. One entry per CDR3 protein results from TCRdb running MiXCR on the 5' RACE reads. The data show 1.5 million to 2 million distinct CDR3 sequences, 25% to 35% seen once. The sequenced sample was cord blood. These receptor sequences come from a newborn girl in good health.

This clonotype was observed a few times. A read error may account for a junction end that differs from germline. The V call is TRBV20-1, the J call TRBJ2-4; no reliable D call. The CDR3 runs 13 residues. In germline, CDR1 is DFQATT, CDR2 SNEGSKA (reference sequence). CDR3 in amino acids: CSARVGPKSIQYF. In DNA form, the CDR3 reads TGCAGTGCTAGAGTTGGGCCAAAAAGCATTCAGTACTTC.

This clonotype turned up a few times. The J gene is TRBJ1-2, the V gene TRBV4-1; 9 bases map to TRBD1. Looked up from germline, CDR1 is MGHRA and CDR2 is YSYEKL. The CDR3 covers 18 residues. Losses at the gene ends were 4 bases for V and 0 bases for J; bases not matched to a gene: 12. CDR3 region: CASSLPIRDRETNYGYTF. Here the CDR3 DNA reads TGCGCCAGCAGCCTACCTATCCGGGACAGGGAAACTAACTATGGCTACACCTTC.

The chain carries TRBV11-2 and TRBJ2-1, with D possibly matching TRBD2 (5 bases). V lost 2 bases and J lost 0, with 11 bases in between. Germline values: CDR1 SGHAT, CDR2 FQNNGV. The length of the CDR3 is 16 residues. The CDR3 spells CASSLKGGFSYNEQFF. The CDR3 coding sequence is TGTGCCAGCAGCTTAAAAGGAGGCTTCTCCTACAATGAGCAGTTCTTC.

This clonotype has at least ten counts. V gene TRBV9 combines with J gene TRBJ2-3; D might be TRBD2 (6 bases). The germline V and J ends were trimmed by 4 bases and 1 base, with 13 bases remaining between them. CDR3 length: 15 amino acids. Germline V gene data show CDR1 as SGDLS and CDR2 as YYNGEE. CDR3 nucleotide sequence: TGTGCCAGCAGCCCGTGGGGCGGGGGCACAGATACGCAGTATTTT. Amino acid sequence: CASSPWGGGTDTQYF.

The V and J genes are TRBV25-1 and TRBJ2-7, with 15 bases aligning to TRBD2. This CDR3 has 20 amino acids. Per germline, CDR1 MGHDK and CDR2 SYGVNS. V gave up 2 bases and J gave up 0 bases; unmatched junction bases: 11. In nucleotides, the CDR3 is TGTGCCAGCAGTGAAGTCCGAGGACTAGCGGGGGGGCCGGGCTCCTACGAGCAGTACTTC. It encodes CASSEVRGLAGGPGSYEQYF.

The chain joins TRBV6-1 to TRBJ2-1; possibly TRBD2 for D (6 bases). CDR1 MNHNS and CDR2 SASEGT come from the germline V gene. V was trimmed by 1 base and J by 2 bases, leaving 12 bases between them. The CDR3 totals 16 residues. CDR3 residues: CASSEVDGSPYNEQFF. CDR3 coding DNA: TGTGCCAGCAGTGAAGTCGACGGGAGCCCCTACAATGAGCAGTTCTTC.

The rearrangement uses TRBV20-1 and TRBJ1-2, with D unresolved. Trimming took 5 bases from V and 1 from J, leaving 11 bases between them. The CDR3 runs to 13 residues. Germline CDR1 DFQATT, CDR2 SNEGSKA (reference sequence). The CDR3 here is CSAQAGLNYGYTF. The CDR3, as DNA: TGCAGTGCTCAAGCTGGGCTTAACTATGGCTACACCTTC.

In its sample, this clonotype was seen a few times. J is TRBJ2-7 and V is TRBV6-5; 9 bases match TRBD2. Per germline, CDR1 MNHEY and CDR2 SVGAGI. The CDR3 length is 16 residues. V gave up 0 bases and J gave up 5 bases; unmatched junction bases: 8. The CDR3 region is CASSYSRGRAANEQYF. The DNA of the CDR3 is TGTGCCAGCAGTTACTCGCGCGGGAGGGCCGCCAACGAGCAGTACTTC.

This clonotype came up a few times. V gene TRBV3-1 combines with J gene TRBJ2-7; D gene unclear. The CDR3 is 16 amino acids. Trimming stripped 0 bases from V and 1 base from J, with 13 bases between. CDR1 LGHDT and CDR2 YNNKEL come from the germline V gene (reference sequence). The CDR3 bases are TGTGCCAGCAGCCAAGACCGAGTCAAGGTATCCTACGAGCAGTACTTC. Translation gives CASSQDRVKVSYEQYF.

This clonotype was detected a few times. The chain uses TRBV12-3 or TRBV12-4 and TRBJ2-7, with 7 bases fitting TRBD2. The length of the CDR3 is 15 residues. With V trimmed by 3 bases and J by 4 bases, 9 bases remained unmatched. The CDR3 DNA sequence: TGTGCCAGCAGTTTGGCGGGAGTGTTCAAATACGAGCAGTACTTC. It is translated as CASSLAGVFKYEQYF.

In its sample, this clonotype was seen many times. Germline and junction disagree at one end, which may indicate a read error. The CDR3 DNA reads TGCGCCAGCAGTATCCCACTAGCGGGCAATGAGCAGTTCTTC. Translation: CASSIPLAGNEQFF. The rearrangement uses TRBV19 and TRBJ2-1; 9 bases are a match to TRBD2. The germline CDR1 and CDR2 sequences are LNHDA and SQIVND (reference sequence). The CDR3 contains 14 residues.

The sample holds a few counts of this clonotype. V is TRBV11-2 and J is TRBJ2-7; D is unresolved. The CDR3 is 16 amino acids. Germline lookup yields CDR1 SGHAT and CDR2 FQNNGV. V lost 4 bases and J lost 7, with 23 bases in between. CDR3 amino acids: CASSSGPTRLGNEQYF. The CDR3 region has the DNA TGTGCCAGCAGCTCTGGACCAACTCGGTTAGGGAATGAGCAGTACTTC.

The chain uses TRBV20-1 and TRBJ2-7, with D possibly matching TRBD1 (6 bases). CDR3 length equals 11 residues. Trimming took 5 bases from V and 7 from J, leaving 12 bases between them. CDR1 and CDR2 from the germline V gene are DFQATT and SNEGSKA (reference sequence). The CDR3 here is CSARGTKEQYF. CDR3 in DNA: TGCAGTGCTCGAGGGACAAAGGAGCAGTACTTC.

This clonotype was seen a handful of times. The chain is built from TRBV2 and TRBJ2-1, with TRBD2 matching 10 bases. Per the germline V gene, CDR1 is SNHLY and CDR2 is FYNNEI. This CDR3 spans 16 amino acids. V lost 8 bases and J lost 3; bases outside the gene matches: 10. In DNA form, the CDR3 reads TGTGCCAGCGACGAACCTAGCGGGAGTTTCTACAATGAGCAGTTCTTC. This codes for CASDEPSGSFYNEQFF.

The CDR3 loop is CASSSYGGRNEQFF. The CDR3 DNA reads TGTGCCAGCAGCTCTTACGGCGGTCGGAATGAGCAGTTCTTC. The V gene is TRBV11-2, the J gene TRBJ2-1; D is undetermined. Germline V gives CDR1 SGHAT, CDR2 FQNNGV. Trimming pared 4 bases from V and 7 bases from J, leaving 14 bases between. This CDR3 contains 14 residues.

The table lists this clonotype with many counts. V usage is TRBV7-2 and J usage is TRBJ1-4; D ambiguous. The CDR3 is 12 amino acids. Trimming took off 1 base at V and 10 bases at J, with 7 bases between the two ends. The germline CDR1 and CDR2 sequences are SGHTA and FQGNSA. The CDR3 DNA follows: TGTGCCAGCAGCTTAGGCGCCCGAAAACTGTTTTTT. Residues: CASSLGARKLFF.

The chain carries TRBV4-1 and TRBJ2-7, with 10 bases fitting TRBD2. The J call is doubtful: the DNA matches TRBJ2-5 better. Germline assignment: CDR1 MGHRA and CDR2 YSYEKL. This CDR3 is 15 amino acids long. The CDR3 loop is CASSQFGLAAETQYF. The CDR3 bases are TGCGCCAGCAGCCAATTCGGACTAGCGGCGGAGACCCAGTACTTC.

A note on this clonotype: Mismatch with germline at one junction end may stem from a read error. The chain joins TRBV7-9 to TRBJ2-1, with 9 nucleotides matching TRBD2. Germline lookup yields CDR1 SEHNR and CDR2 FQNEAQ (reference sequence). There are 18 residues in the CDR3. The CDR3 loop is CASSLDRLAAPSCNEQFF. The CDR3 DNA is TGTGCCAGCAGCTTAGACCGACTAGCGGCCCCCTCCTGCAATGAGCAGTTCTTC. Full variable domain (rest looked up from reference TRBV7-9 and TRBJ2-1): DTGVSQNPRHKITKRGQNVTFRCDPISEHNRLYWYRQTLGQGPEFLTYFQNEAQLEKSRLLSDRFSAERPKGSFSTLEIQRTEQGDSAMYLCASSLDRLAAPSCNEQFFGPGTRLTVL.

This chain links TRBV10-3 with TRBJ1-5; perhaps TRBD1 as D (5 bases). The germline V and J ends were trimmed by 2 bases and 6 bases, with 5 bases remaining between them. Germline-derived CDR1 and CDR2 are ENHRY and SYGVKD. There are 12 residues in the CDR3. The CDR3 DNA follows: TGTGCCATCAGTGAGGGGGGTCAGCCCCAGCATTTT. Translation: CAISEGGQPQHF.

Only a few counts were recorded for this clonotype. The genes are TRBV20-1 and TRBJ1-2, with D unclear. V lost 6 bases and J lost 1, with 12 bases in between. CDR1 and CDR2 (germline): DFQATT, SNEGSKA (reference sequence). CDR3 length equals 13 residues. The CDR3 bases are TGCAGTGCCGCAAATGTCGTTAACTATGGCTACACCTTC. It is translated as CSAANVVNYGYTF.

This clonotype occurred a few times. The J gene is TRBJ2-7, the V gene TRBV11-1, with D possibly called TRBD1 or TRBD2 (5 bases each). V was shortened by 6 bases and J by 2 bases, with 11 bases between the two germline ends. CDR1 is SGHAT, CDR2 FQDESV, per germline (reference sequence). The CDR3 length is 13 residues. For the CDR3, the DNA is TGTGCCAGCAGAGATAGAGGGGCCTACGAGCAGTACTTC. Its translation: CASRDRGAYEQYF. Filled out from reference TRBV11-1 and TRBJ2-7, the complete variable domain reads EAEVAQSPRYKITEKSQAVAFWCDPISGHATLYWYRQILGQGPELLVQFQDESVVDDSQLPKDRFSAERLKGVDSTLKIQPAELGDSAMYLCASRDRGAYEQYFGPGTRLTVT.

This clonotype was counted between two and nine times. The chain has TRBV9 and TRBJ2-1; D is possibly TRBD2 (6 bases). Germline V gene lookup returns CDR1 SGDLS and CDR2 YYNGEE. The CDR3 is made up of 14 amino acids. V lost 0 bases, J lost 7 bases, and 11 bases lay in between. The CDR3 is CASSVEGLANEQFF. The DNA for the CDR3 is TGTGCCAGCAGCGTAGAAGGCCTAGCGAATGAGCAGTTCTTC. Using reference TRBV9 and TRBJ2-1 for the parts outside the CDR3, the full variable domain is DSGVTQTPKHLITATGQRVTLRCSPRSGDLSVYWYQQSLDQGLQFLIQYYNGEERAKGNILERFSAQQFPDLHSELNLSSLELGDSALYFCASSVEGLANEQFFGPGTRLTVL.

There are a few counts of this clonotype. The chain is built from TRBV20-1 and TRBJ2-3; D possibly corresponds to TRBD2 (6 bases). CDR1 and CDR2 from the germline V gene are DFQATT and SNEGSKA (reference sequence). The CDR3 is made up of 15 amino acids. Trimming shortened V by 5 bases and J by 2 bases, and 17 bases separated the two germline ends. CDR3 protein: CSALRDSRITDTQYF. The CDR3 DNA sequence: TGCAGTGCTCTCCGGGACTCCCGAATCACAGATACGCAGTATTTT.

The chain links TRBV6-6 to TRBJ1-4; 8 bases agree with TRBD1. The V segment lost 2 bases and the J segment 8 bases; nucleotides outside the gene matches: 10. The CDR3 covers 16 residues. Germline V CDR1 and CDR2: MNHNY, SVGAGI (reference sequence). The CDR3 sequence: CASSYPGQGGNEKLFF. For the CDR3, the DNA is TGTGCCAGCAGTTACCCCGGACAGGGCGGTAACGAAAAACTGTTTTTT.

The chain recombines TRBV20-1 with TRBJ1-3, with D possibly TRBD1 on 5 matching bases. With 3 bases removed from V and 0 bases from J, the gap between germline ends came to 9 bases. The CDR3 sequence is 14 residues long. Germline V gene sequence: CDR1 DFQATT, CDR2 SNEGSKA (reference sequence). The CDR3 nucleotides read TGCAGTGCTAGCGGGGGGGACTCTGGAAACACCATATATTTT. Amino acid sequence: CSASGGDSGNTIYF.

The V and J genes are TRBV25-1 and TRBJ2-2; TRBD1 is a possible D gene (6 bases). V was shortened by 1 base and J by 4 bases, with 19 bases between the two germline ends. Germline V gene sequence: CDR1 MGHDK, CDR2 SYGVNS. The CDR3 runs to 18 residues. CDR3 DNA: TGTGCCAGCAGTGAATCCACTCCTCGGGCAGGGGCCACCGGGGAGCTGTTTTTT. As protein: CASSESTPRAGATGELFF.

The rearrangement joins TRBV7-9 to TRBJ2-3; 10 nucleotides align to TRBD2. The germline CDR1 and CDR2 sequences are SEHNR and FQNEAQ (reference sequence). The CDR3 length is 16 residues. Germline trimming cut 3 bases from V and 6 bases from J; bases unmatched to any gene: 9. CDR3 sequence reads: CASSFKLAGMGDTQYF. For the CDR3, the DNA is TGTGCCAGCAGCTTCAAACTAGCGGGGATGGGGGATACGCAGTATTTT.